This T cell receptor beta chain came from a study of blood T cell repertoires in COVID-19. Study background: Sources were T cells, B-cell-depleted T cells, or PBMCs; the material itself was cDNA or gDNA.

The germline V and J ends were trimmed by 9 bases and 1 base, with 12 bases remaining between them. This CDR3 region has 14 residues. Germline V CDR1 and CDR2: KGHDR, SFDVKD. The protocol was immunoSEQ multiplex PCR, while the TCRdb copy is restricted to in-frame clones and leaves out a portion. The sample consists of approximately 150,000 clones, around 84% of them appearing once. The clonotype was recovered from a woman in her sixties with acute or convalescent COVID-19. The chain recombines TRBV24-1 with TRBJ1-5; no reliable D call. Material: peripheral blood. The CDR3 sequence is CATAAASSNQPQHF. The CDR3, as DNA: TGTGCCACCGCTGCGGCCTCAAGCAATCAGCCCCAGCATTTT.